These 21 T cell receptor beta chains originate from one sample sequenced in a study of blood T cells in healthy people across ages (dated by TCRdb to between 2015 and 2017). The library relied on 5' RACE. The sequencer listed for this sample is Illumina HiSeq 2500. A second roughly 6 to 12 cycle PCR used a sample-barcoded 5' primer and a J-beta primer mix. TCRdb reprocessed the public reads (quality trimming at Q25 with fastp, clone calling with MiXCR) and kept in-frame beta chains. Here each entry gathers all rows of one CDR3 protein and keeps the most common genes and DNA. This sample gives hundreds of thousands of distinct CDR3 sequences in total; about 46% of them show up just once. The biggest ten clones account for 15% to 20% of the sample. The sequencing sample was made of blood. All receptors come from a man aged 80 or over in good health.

CDR3 nucleotide sequence: TGTGCCATCAGTGAAGGGCAGAAGGAGACCCAGTACTTC. Its translation is CAISEGQKETQYF. The chain uses TRBV10-3 and TRBJ2-5; no firm D call. CDR1 ENHRY and CDR2 SYGVKD come from the germline V gene. The germline V and J ends were trimmed by 3 bases and 5 bases, with 10 bases remaining between them. The CDR3 loop spans 13 amino acids.

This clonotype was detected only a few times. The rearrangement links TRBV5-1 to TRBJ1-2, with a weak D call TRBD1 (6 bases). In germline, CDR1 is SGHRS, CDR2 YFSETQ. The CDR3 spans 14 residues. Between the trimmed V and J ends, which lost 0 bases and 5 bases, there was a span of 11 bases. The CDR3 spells CASSLDTGSYGYTF. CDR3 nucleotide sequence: TGCGCCAGCAGCTTGGATACAGGGTCGTATGGCTACACCTTC. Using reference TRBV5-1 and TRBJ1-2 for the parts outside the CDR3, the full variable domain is KAGVTQTPRYLIKTRGQQVTLSCSPISGHRSVSWYQQTPGQGLQFLFEYFSETQRNKGNFPGRFSGRQFSNSRSEMNVSTLELGDSALYLCASSLDTGSYGYTFGSGTRLTVV.

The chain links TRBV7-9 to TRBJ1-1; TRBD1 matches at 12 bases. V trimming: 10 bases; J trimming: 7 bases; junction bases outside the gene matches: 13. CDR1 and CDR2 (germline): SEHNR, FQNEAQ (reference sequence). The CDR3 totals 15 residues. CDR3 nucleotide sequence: TGTGCCACCACAAGCCACGGGACAGGGGGCGATGAAGCTTTCTTT. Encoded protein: CATTSHGTGGDEAFF. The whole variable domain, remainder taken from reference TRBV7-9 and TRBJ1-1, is DTGVSQNPRHKITKRGQNVTFRCDPISEHNRLYWYRQTLGQGPEFLTYFQNEAQLEKSRLLSDRFSAERPKGSFSTLEIQRTEQGDSAMYLCATTSHGTGGDEAFFGQGTRLTVV.

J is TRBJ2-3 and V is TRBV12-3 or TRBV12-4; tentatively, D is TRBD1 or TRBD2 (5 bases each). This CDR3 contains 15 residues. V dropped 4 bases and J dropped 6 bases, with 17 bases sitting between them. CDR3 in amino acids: CASSSHTREGDTQYF. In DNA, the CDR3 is TGTGCCAGCAGTTCACACACTAGAGAGGGGGATACGCAGTATTTT.

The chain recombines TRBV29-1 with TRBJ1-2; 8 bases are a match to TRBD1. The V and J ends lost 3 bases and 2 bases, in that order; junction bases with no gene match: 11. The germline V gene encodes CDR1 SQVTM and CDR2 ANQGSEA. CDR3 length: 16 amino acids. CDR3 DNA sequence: TGCAGCGTTGACACCCTCAGGGGGCGAGGGAACTATGGCTACACCTTC. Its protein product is CSVDTLRGRGNYGYTF. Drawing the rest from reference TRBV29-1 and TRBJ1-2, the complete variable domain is SAVISQKPSRDICQRGTSLTIQCQVDSQVTMMFWYRQQPGQSLTLIATANQGSEATYESGFVIDKFPISRPNLTFSTLTVSNMSPEDSSIYLCSVDTLRGRGNYGYTFGSGTRLTVV.

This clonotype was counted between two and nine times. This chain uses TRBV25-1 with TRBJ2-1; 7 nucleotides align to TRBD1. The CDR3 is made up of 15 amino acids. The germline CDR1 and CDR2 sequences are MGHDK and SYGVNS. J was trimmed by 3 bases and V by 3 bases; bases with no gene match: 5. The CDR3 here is CASSDDRAVYNEQFF. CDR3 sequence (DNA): TGTGCCAGCAGTGACGACAGGGCGGTCTACAATGAGCAGTTCTTC.

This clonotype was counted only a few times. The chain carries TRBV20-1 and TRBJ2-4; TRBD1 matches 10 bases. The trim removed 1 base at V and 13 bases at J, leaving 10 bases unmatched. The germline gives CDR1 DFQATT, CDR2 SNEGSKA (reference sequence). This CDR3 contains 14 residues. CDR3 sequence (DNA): TGCAGTGCTAGAGCAATAAAGGGGACAGGGGAGCAGTACTTC. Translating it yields CSARAIKGTGEQYF.

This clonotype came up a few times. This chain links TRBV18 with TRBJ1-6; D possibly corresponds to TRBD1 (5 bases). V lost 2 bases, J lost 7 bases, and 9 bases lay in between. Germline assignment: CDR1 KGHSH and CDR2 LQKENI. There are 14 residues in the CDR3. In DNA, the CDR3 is TGTGCCAGCTCACCATCGGGGGAGAATTCACCCCTCCACTTT. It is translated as CASSPSGENSPLHF.

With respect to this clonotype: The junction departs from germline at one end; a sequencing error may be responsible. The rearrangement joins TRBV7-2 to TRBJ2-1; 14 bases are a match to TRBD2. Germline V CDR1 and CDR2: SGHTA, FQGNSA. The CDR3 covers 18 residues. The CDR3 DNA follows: TGTGCCAGCAGCACCCCCGGGACTAGCGGGGGCATTAGCAATGAGCGGTTCTTC. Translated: CASSTPGTSGGISNERFF.

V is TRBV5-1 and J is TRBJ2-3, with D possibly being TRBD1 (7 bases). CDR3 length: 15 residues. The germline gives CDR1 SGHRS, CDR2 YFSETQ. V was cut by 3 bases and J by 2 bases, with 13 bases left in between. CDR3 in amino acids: CASSWAGQPTDTQYF. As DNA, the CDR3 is TGCGCCAGCAGCTGGGCGGGACAGCCCACAGATACGCAGTATTTT.

The CDR3, as DNA: TGTGCCAGCAGCTTCTCGGCTGCCAACTCCTACAATGAGCAGTTCTTC. Protein product: CASSFSAANSYNEQFF. The J gene is TRBJ2-1, the V gene TRBV7-2; D not resolved. CDR1 and CDR2 (germline): SGHTA, FQGNSA. The CDR3 length is 16 residues. The ends were cut back, 3 bases at V and 0 bases at J, with 12 bases in the middle.

The CDR3 loop reads CASSEGWGNPAYEQYF. CDR3 DNA: TGTGCCAGCAGTGAAGGTTGGGGGAACCCAGCCTACGAGCAGTACTTC. The gene calls are TRBV25-1 and TRBJ2-7; D possibly matches TRBD1 or TRBD2 (5 bases each). With 2 bases removed from V and 2 bases from J, the gap between germline ends came to 16 bases. From germline, CDR1 is MGHDK and CDR2 SYGVNS. The CDR3 extends over 16 amino acids.

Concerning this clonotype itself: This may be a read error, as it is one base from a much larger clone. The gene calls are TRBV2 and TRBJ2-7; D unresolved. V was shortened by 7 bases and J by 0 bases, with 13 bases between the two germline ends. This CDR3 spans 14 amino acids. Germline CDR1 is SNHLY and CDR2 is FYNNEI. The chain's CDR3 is CASKLWDSSYEQYF. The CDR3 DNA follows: TGTGCCAGCAAGCTCTGGGATTCCTCCTACGAGCAGTACTTC.

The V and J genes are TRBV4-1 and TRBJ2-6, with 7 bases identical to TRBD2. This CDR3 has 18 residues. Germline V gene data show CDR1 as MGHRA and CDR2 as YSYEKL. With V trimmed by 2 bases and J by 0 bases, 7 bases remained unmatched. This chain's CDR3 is CASSQRPAGSSGANVLTF. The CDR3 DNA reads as TGCGCCAGCAGCCAAAGGCCAGCGGGAAGCTCTGGGGCCAACGTCCTGACTTTC.

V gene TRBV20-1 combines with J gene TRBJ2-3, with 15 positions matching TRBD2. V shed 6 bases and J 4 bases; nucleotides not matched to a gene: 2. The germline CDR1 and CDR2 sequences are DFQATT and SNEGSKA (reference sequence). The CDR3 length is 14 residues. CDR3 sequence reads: CSARTSGGADTQYF. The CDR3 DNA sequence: TGCAGTGCCCGGACTAGCGGGGGGGCAGATACGCAGTATTTT.

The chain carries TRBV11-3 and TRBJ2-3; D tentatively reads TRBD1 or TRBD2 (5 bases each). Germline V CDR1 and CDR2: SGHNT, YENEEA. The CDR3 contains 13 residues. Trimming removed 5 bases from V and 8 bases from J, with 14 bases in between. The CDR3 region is CASSPIPGLTQYF. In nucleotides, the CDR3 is TGTGCCAGCAGCCCCATCCCGGGGCTTACGCAGTATTTT. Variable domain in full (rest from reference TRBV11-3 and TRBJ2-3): EAGVVQSPRYKIIEKKQPVAFWCNPISGHNTLYWYLQNLGQGPELLIRYENEEAVDDSQLPKDRFSAERLKGVDSTLKIQPAELGDSAVYLCASSPIPGLTQYFGPGTRLTVL.

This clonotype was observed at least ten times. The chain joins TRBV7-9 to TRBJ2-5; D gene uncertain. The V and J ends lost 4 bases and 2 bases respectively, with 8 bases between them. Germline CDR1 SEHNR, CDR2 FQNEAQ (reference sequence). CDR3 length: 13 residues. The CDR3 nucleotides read TGTGCCAGCAGCTCCGCTGCGCAAGAGACCCAGTACTTC. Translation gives CASSSAAQETQYF.

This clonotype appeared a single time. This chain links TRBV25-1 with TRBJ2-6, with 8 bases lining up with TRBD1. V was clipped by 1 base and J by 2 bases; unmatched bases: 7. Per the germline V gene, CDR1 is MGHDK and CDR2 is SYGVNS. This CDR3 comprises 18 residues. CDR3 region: CASSESRQGSPGANVLTF. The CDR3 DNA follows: TGTGCCAGCAGTGAATCGAGACAGGGGTCCCCTGGGGCCAACGTCCTGACTTTC.

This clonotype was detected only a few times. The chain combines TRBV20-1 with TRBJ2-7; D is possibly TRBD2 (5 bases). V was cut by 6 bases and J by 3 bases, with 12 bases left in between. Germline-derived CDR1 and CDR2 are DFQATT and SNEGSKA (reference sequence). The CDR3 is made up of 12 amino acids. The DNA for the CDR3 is TGCAGTGCCGAGAGCGGAAACTACGAGCAGTACTTC. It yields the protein CSAESGNYEQYF.

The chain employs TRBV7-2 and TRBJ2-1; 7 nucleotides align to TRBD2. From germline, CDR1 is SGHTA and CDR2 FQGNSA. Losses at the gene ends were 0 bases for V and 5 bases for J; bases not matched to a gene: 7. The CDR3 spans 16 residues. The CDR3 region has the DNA TGTGCCAGCAGCTTAGCGCGTCTAGCGGAAAACAATGAGCAGTTCTTC. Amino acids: CASSLARLAENNEQFF. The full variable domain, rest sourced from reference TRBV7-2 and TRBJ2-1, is GAGVSQSPSNKVTEKGKDVELRCDPISGHTALYWYRQSLGQGLEFLIYFQGNSAPDKSGLPSDRFSAERTGGSVSTLTIQRTQQEDSAVYLCASSLARLAENNEQFFGPGTRLTVL.

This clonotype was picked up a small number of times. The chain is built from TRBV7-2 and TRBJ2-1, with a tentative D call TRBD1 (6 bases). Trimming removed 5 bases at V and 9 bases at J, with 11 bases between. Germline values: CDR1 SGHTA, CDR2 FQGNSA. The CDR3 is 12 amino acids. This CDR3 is CASSIQGGEQFF. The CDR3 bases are TGTGCCAGCAGCATACAGGGCGGTGAGCAGTTCTTC.